The T cell receptor beta chain described here comes from a study of OX40 agonist ivuxolimab in advanced cancers. Study-level information: Patients' therapy was ivuxolimab, an antibody that acts as an agonist of OX40 (CD134).

This CDR3 has 14 amino acids. Germline V gene sequence: CDR1 SEHNR, CDR2 FQNEAQ (reference sequence). The germline V and J ends were trimmed by 5 bases and 2 bases, with 10 bases remaining between them. Some clones are missing from TCRdb's copy, which holds only in-frame ones; the method was immunoSEQ multiplex PCR. The sample yields around 26,000 clones, roughly 90% seen once. The chain is built from TRBV7-9 and TRBJ1-3; the D is unclear. This specimen was CD4+ or CD8+ T cells sorted from blood, taken in a trial of the OX40 agonist ivuxolimab. This clonotype was obtained from an adult with an advanced solid tumor such as melanoma, head and neck, liver or kidney cancer. Here the CDR3 DNA reads TGTGCCAGCAGCCAAGGTATCGCTGGAAACACCATATATTTT. It specifies CASSQGIAGNTIYF.